Listed below are T cell receptor beta chains from one sample, sequenced in a study of blood T cells in healthy people across ages. TCRdb reanalysed the 5' RACE reads using MiXCR and keeps one entry per CDR3 protein. The sample has some 1.5 million distinct CDR3 sequences; approximately 28% are singletons. The sample comprised blood. The receptors come from a woman aged 25 to 39 in good health. Both conserved end residues are part of each CDR3. A D gene is named only where the DNA matches it firmly. The listing skips clone size in some rows; elsewhere it reads once, few, many or a size class.

v_gene	j_gene	d_gene	len	abundance	CDR3nt	CDR3aa
TRBV25-1	TRBJ2-1	.	14	few	TGTGCCAGCAGTGAACGACAACCTGCCCATGAGCAGTTCTTC	CASSERQPAHEQFF
TRBV7-2	TRBJ2-7	TRBD2	16	few	TGTGCCAGCAGCTTAGGTGCAGCGGGAGGTGTCTACGAGCAGTACTTC	CASSLGAAGGVYEQYF
TRBV6-1	TRBJ1-4	.	16	.	TGTGCCAGCAGTGAAGCGCGTTTCAGGGATAGAAGAGAACTGTTTTTT	CASSEARFRDRRELFF
TRBV7-2	TRBJ1-1	.	15	.	TGTGCCAGCAGCTTAGCGCGTACCAGGGCCACTGAAGCTTTCTTT	CASSLARTRATEAFF
TRBV20-1	TRBJ2-1	TRBD2	15	few	TGCAGTGCTCAGACTAGCGGGGGGATCTACAATGAGCAGTTCTTC	CSAQTSGGIYNEQFF
TRBV18	TRBJ1-2	TRBD1	16	.	TGTGCCAGCTCACCCGCACAGGGGCCTTCGGGCTATGGCTACACCTTC	CASSPAQGPSGYGYTF
TRBV7-2	TRBJ2-7	TRBD1	14	many	TGTGCCAGCAGCTTAGGAGCAGGGGGCAATGAGCAGTACTTC	CASSLGAGGNEQYF
TRBV28	TRBJ2-3	.	14	few	TGTGCCAGCAGTCCGAGGACCAAAGGTGATACGCAGTATTTT	CASSPRTKGDTQYF
TRBV9	TRBJ1-4	.	14	few	TGTGCCAGCAGCGTAGGCGGGGATGGGGAAAAACTGTTTTTT	CASSVGGDGEKLFF
TRBV7-2	TRBJ1-2	.	12	many	TGTGCCAGCAGCGCCCTAGGGGATGGCTACACCTTC	CASSALGDGYTF
TRBV7-9	TRBJ2-1	.	12	.	TGTGCCAGCAGCGGCATGACAGGAGAGCAGTTCTTC	CASSGMTGEQFF